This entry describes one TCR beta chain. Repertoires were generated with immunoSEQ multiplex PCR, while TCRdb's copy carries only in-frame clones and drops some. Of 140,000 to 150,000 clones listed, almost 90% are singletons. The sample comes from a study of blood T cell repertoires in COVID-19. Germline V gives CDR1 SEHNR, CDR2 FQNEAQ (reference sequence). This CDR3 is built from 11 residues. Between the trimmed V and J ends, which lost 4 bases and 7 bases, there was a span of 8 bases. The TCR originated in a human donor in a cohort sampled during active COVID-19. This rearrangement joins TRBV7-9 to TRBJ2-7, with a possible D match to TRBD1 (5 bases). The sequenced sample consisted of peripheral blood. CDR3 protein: CASSSGWEQYF. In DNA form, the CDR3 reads TGTGCCAGCAGCTCAGGGTGGGAGCAGTACTTC.